These 2 T cell receptor beta chains were all obtained from the same sample, sequenced in a study of Ad26.COV2.S vaccination and SARS-CoV-2 variants (dated by TCRdb to the early 2020s). The treatment or condition label on this specimen signifies: 15 to 20 received Ad26.COV2.S at low or high dose, single or two shots; five or six received placebo; per-sample allocation not given. Repertoires of vaccine and placebo recipients were sequenced from samples collected on day 63 after the first injection. Library preparation was by the immunoSEQ multiplex PCR assay. The immuneACCESS repertoire file appears here via TCRdb, limited to in-frame rearrangements. These files lack a portion of the clones; in checked studies, under half of the deficit traces to unresolved V genes, and the cause of the others is not known. The sample table records roughly 350,000 clones; around 86% of these occur just once. The ten largest clones represent around 3.5% of the sample.

This specimen was peripheral blood, taken in a trial of Ad26.COV2.S vaccine versus placebo. The receptors shown here come from a person between 18 and 60 years old who received the Ad26.COV2.S COVID-19 vaccine or a placebo.

This chain uses TRBV12-3 or TRBV12-4 with TRBJ1-2; the D is unclear. V lost 4 bases and J lost 3, with 9 bases in between. The CDR3 runs 13 residues. CDR3 sequence: CASSSRNHYGYTF. In DNA, the CDR3 is TGTGCCAGCAGTTCACGGAATCACTATGGCTACACCTTC.

The chain uses TRBV7-2 and TRBJ2-7; D gene uncertain. This CDR3 contains 14 residues. Trimming shortened V by 7 bases and J by 2 bases, and 15 bases separated the two germline ends. The germline V gene has CDR1 SGHTA and CDR2 FQGNSA. Here the CDR3 DNA reads TGTGCCAGCACCTCCCGGGCAGGACCCTACGAGCAGTACTTC. Its protein product is CASTSRAGPYEQYF.